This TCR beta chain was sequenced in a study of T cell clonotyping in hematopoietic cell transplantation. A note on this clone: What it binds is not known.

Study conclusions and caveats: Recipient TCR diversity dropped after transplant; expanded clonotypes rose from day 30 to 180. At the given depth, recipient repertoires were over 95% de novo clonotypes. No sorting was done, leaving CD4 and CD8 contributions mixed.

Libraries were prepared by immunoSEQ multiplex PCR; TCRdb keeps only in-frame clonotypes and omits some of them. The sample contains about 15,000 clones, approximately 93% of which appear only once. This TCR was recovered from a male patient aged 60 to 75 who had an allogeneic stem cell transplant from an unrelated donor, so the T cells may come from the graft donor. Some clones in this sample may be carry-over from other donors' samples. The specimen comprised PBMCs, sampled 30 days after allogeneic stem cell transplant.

The CDR3 sequence is CASSVDPGRMNTEAFF. CDR3 bases: TGTGCCAGCAGCGTAGACCCTGGACGGATGAACACTGAAGCTTTCTTT. The gene calls are TRBV9 and TRBJ1-1; D gene unclear. V was clipped by 0 bases and J by 0 bases, with 12 bases between them. The CDR3 length is 16 residues. CDR1 and CDR2 from the germline V gene are SGDLS and YYNGEE.